Listed below are T cell receptor beta chains from one sample, sequenced in a study of blood T cell repertoires in COVID-19. Profiled with immunoSEQ multiplex PCR; TCRdb holds only in-frame clones, not every one. The sample includes about 24,000 clones, around 86% of them seen just once. Input material: peripheral blood. Receptors originate from a woman in her 70s with active COVID-19. The CDR3 runs from the conserved cysteine through the conserved F or W. The order of the fields is J gene, D gene, clone size, V gene, CDR3 DNA, CDR3 protein. A D gene is named only where the DNA matches it firmly. A row's size may be missing; if present it is once, few, many or a size class.

TRBJ2-5	TRBD2	once	TRBV4-2	TGTGCCAGCAGCCAAAGCGGGGGGTACCAAGAGACCCAGTACTTC	CASSQSGGYQETQYF
TRBJ2-2	NA	NA	TRBV20-1	TGCAGCGCAGGATGGTCCGGGGAGCTGTTTTTT	CSAGWSGELFF
TRBJ2-7	NA	NA	TRBV6-4	TGTGTGACGTACAGGATTTCCTACGAGCAGTACTTC	CVTYRISYEQYF
TRBJ1-2	NA	NA	TRBV6-7	TGTGCCAGCAACAGGACAATTGGCTACACCTTC	CASNRTIGYTF
TRBJ2-3	NA	NA	TRBV21-1	TGTGCCAGCAGCAAAAATGAGGCTAGCGGGGGGGCCTGGGCAGATACGCAGTATTTT	CASSKNEASGGAWADTQYF
TRBJ2-1	TRBD2	NA	TRBV29-1	TGCAGCGTTAGGGTAGCGGGGGACTCCTACAATGAGCAGTTCTTC	CSVRVAGDSYNEQFF
TRBJ1-3	TRBD1	NA	TRBV9	TGTGCCAGCAGCGTGAGGGACAGCATCTCTGGAAACACCATATATTTT	CASSVRDSISGNTIYF
TRBJ2-5	TRBD2	NA	TRBV5-1	TGCGCCAGCAGCTCTAGCGGGGGCCGCCAAGAGACCCAGTACTTC	CASSSSGGRQETQYF
TRBJ2-7	NA	NA	TRBV6-6	TGTGCCAGCAGTCAGAGCCTCCGATTGGGGGCCGGAAACGAGCAGTACTTC	CASSQSLRLGAGNEQYF
TRBJ2-1	NA	NA	TRBV3-1/TRBV3-2	TGTGCCAGCAGCCAAGTAGGGGGGGCCCCCTACAATGAGCAGTTCTTC	CASSQVGGAPYNEQFF
TRBJ1-2	TRBD1	NA	TRBV5-6	TGTGCCAGCAGCCCAGGACAGGGCTATGGCTACACCTTC	CASSPGQGYGYTF
TRBJ2-1	NA	NA	TRBV7-8	TGTGCCAGCAGCTTAGGTACACTAGTCGGCTCCTACAATGAGCAGTTCTTC	CASSLGTLVGSYNEQFF
TRBJ2-1	TRBD2	NA	TRBV5-5	TGTGCCAGCAGCCACCCCCTTGGCAGCGGGGGGTCCTACAATGAGCAGTTCTTC	CASSHPLGSGGSYNEQFF
TRBJ1-2	NA	NA	TRBV6-5	TGTGCCAGCCCGCTACCCAGGGATTACTATGGCTACACCTTC	CASPLPRDYYGYTF
TRBJ2-2	TRBD1	few	TRBV3-1/TRBV3-2	TGTGCCAGCAGCCAAGAACCGGGACAGCTCACCGGGGAGCTGTTTTTT	CASSQEPGQLTGELFF
TRBJ2-3	TRBD2	NA	TRBV9	TGTGCCAGCAGCCCCGGACTAGCGGGGGCCACAGATACGCAGTATTTT	CASSPGLAGATDTQYF
TRBJ1-1	TRBD1	NA	TRBV11-2	TGTGCCAGCAGCCCAAGGACAGGGGGCGGTGAAGCTTTCTTT	CASSPRTGGGEAFF
TRBJ1-3	NA	NA	TRBV27	TGTGCCAGCAATCAACAGGGACACCTTGGGACAAACACCATATATTTT	CASNQQGHLGTNTIYF
TRBJ2-5	NA	NA	TRBV7-2	TGTGCCAGCAGCCCTGGACTGTACCAAGAGACCCAGTACTTC	CASSPGLYQETQYF
TRBJ2-7	TRBD1	NA	TRBV27	TGTGCCAGCAGTTCGACAGGGACCTACGAGCAGTACTTC	CASSSTGTYEQYF
TRBJ2-5	NA	once	TRBV5-6	TGTGCCAGCAGCTGGACCGGGGAACAAGAGACCCAGTACTTC	CASSWTGEQETQYF
TRBJ1-2	NA	NA	TRBV9	TGTGCCAGCAGCGACCCCTGGGGCGGCTATGGCTACACCTTC	CASSDPWGGYGYTF
TRBJ2-2	TRBD1	NA	TRBV7-4	TGTGCCAGCAGCTTCGGGGCGGGACAGGGGGCCGGGGAGCTGTTTTTT	CASSFGAGQGAGELFF
TRBJ1-2	NA	NA	TRBV5-6	TGTGCCAGCAGCTTGTTTGGAAGGGGATTTGACTATGGCTACACCTTC	CASSLFGRGFDYGYTF
TRBJ2-2	NA	NA	TRBV2	TGTGCCAGCAGTACCCTGCGGAACACCGGGGAGCTGTTTTTT	CASSTLRNTGELFF
TRBJ2-5	TRBD2	NA	TRBV7-9	TGTGCCAGCAGCTTCCCCGGACTAGCGGGGGGCCAAGAGACCCAGTACTTC	CASSFPGLAGGQETQYF
TRBJ1-6	NA	few	TRBV14	TGTGCCAGCAGCCGGGGCTCCGTTTATAATTCACCCCTCCACTTT	CASSRGSVYNSPLHF
TRBJ1-1	TRBD1	medium-sized	TRBV28	TGTGCCAGCAGCTCCTCCGGGACAGGATACACTGAAGCTTTCTTT	CASSSSGTGYTEAFF
TRBJ2-6	NA	NA	TRBV18	TGTGCCAGCTCACCACCGCGGGACGGATCCTCTGGGGCCAACGTCCTGACTTTC	CASSPPRDGSSGANVLTF
TRBJ1-6	NA	NA	TRBV7-3	TGTGCCAGTTCAATGGGGGGGAGCTCCTATAATTCACCCCTCCACTTT	CASSMGGSSYNSPLHF
TRBJ2-5	TRBD1	NA	TRBV24-1	TGTGCCACCAGTGACCCAACGGGACAGCTTTTCGGGACCCAGTACTTC	CATSDPTGQLFGTQYF
TRBJ2-7	TRBD2	NA	TRBV7-2	TGTGCCAGCAGCATACATAGCGGGGGGTCCTACGAGCAGTACTTC	CASSIHSGGSYEQYF
TRBJ2-5	TRBD2	NA	TRBV5-4	TGTGCCAGCAGCTCCGGACTAGCGGGGGGAGGAGAGACCCAGTACTTC	CASSSGLAGGGETQYF
TRBJ2-7	NA	NA	TRBV2	TGTGCCAGCAGTGTCGGGCAGGGAATCTACGAGCAGTACTTC	CASSVGQGIYEQYF
TRBJ1-5	TRBD1	few	TRBV7-8	TGTGCCAGCAGCTTTGGGACAGGGGAACCCCATCAGCCCCAGCATTTT	CASSFGTGEPHQPQHF
TRBJ2-5	TRBD2	NA	TRBV7-9	TGTGCCAGCAGCCGCAGGGCGGGGGGCCAAGAGACCCAGTACTTC	CASSRRAGGQETQYF
TRBJ1-6	TRBD1	once	TRBV5-1	TGCGCCAGCAGCCGAATCCCGGGACAGGGGTCGGGTAATTCACCCCTCCACTTT	CASSRIPGQGSGNSPLHF
TRBJ2-5	TRBD2	NA	TRBV7-6	TGTGCCAGCAGCGGGGGACTAGCGGGGGGCCCTCAAGAGACCCAGTACTTC	CASSGGLAGGPQETQYF
TRBJ1-1	TRBD1	NA	TRBV7-9	TGTGCCAGCAGCTTAGTAGACAGGGGGAACACTGAAGCTTTCTTT	CASSLVDRGNTEAFF
TRBJ2-1	NA	NA	TRBV7-9	TGTGCCAGCAGCTCGCCCGGACACCTTATCTCCTACAATGAGCAGTTCTTC	CASSSPGHLISYNEQFF
TRBJ2-3	NA	NA	TRBV15	TGTGCCACCAGCACACCGACAGCCAAAGATACGCAGTATTTT	CATSTPTAKDTQYF
TRBJ2-1	TRBD2	NA	TRBV5-6	TGTGCCAGCAAAACCGCGGGGGGGCGCAATGAGCAGTTCTTC	CASKTAGGRNEQFF
TRBJ2-6	NA	NA	TRBV3-1/TRBV3-2	TGTGCCAGCAGCCCCTCCGGGGTCGGGGGCGTCCTGACTTTC	CASSPSGVGGVLTF
TRBJ2-3	NA	NA	TRBV6-5	TGTGCCAGCAGTCAAAGCACAGATACGCAGTATTTT	CASSQSTDTQYF
TRBJ1-1	TRBD1	NA	TRBV14	TGTGCCAGCAGCCAATCTGCGGACAGGGGCTATAACACTGAAGCTTTCTTT	CASSQSADRGYNTEAFF
TRBJ2-5	TRBD1	NA	TRBV6-5	TGTGCCAGCAGTTACTCGAGCAGGGGACAGGGAGAGACCCAGTACTTC	CASSYSSRGQGETQYF
TRBJ2-7	TRBD1	NA	TRBV12-3/TRBV12-4	TGTGCCAGCCGACAGGGGGAAACCTACGAGCAGTACTTC	CASRQGETYEQYF
TRBJ2-1	TRBD2	NA	TRBV9	TGTGCCAGCAGTGCCCTAGGGCGGGGGGGTAGCAATGAGCAGTTCTTC	CASSALGRGGSNEQFF
TRBJ1-5	NA	once	TRBV5-1	TGCGCCAGCAGCCTGGGACAAACCCAGCCCCAGCATTTT	CASSLGQTQPQHF
TRBJ1-3	NA	NA	TRBV2	TGTGCCAGCAGTCGGGAGGTCCTCAACTCTGGAAACACCATATATTTT	CASSREVLNSGNTIYF
TRBJ2-5	TRBD1	NA	TRBV7-3	TGTGCCAGCAGCTTAAACGGACAAACAGGGGCAGAGACCCAGTACTTC	CASSLNGQTGAETQYF
TRBJ1-5	TRBD1	NA	TRBV5-1	TGCGCCAGCAGCCCGGGGACAGGGGGCCTGAATACCTATCAGCCCCAGCATTTT	CASSPGTGGLNTYQPQHF
TRBJ1-2	NA	NA	TRBV29-1	TGCAGCCACTCACCGAACGGCTACACCTTC	CSHSPNGYTF
TRBJ2-3	NA	once	TRBV7-6	TGTGCCAGCAGCTTAAGTGTAGGACTACGCACAGATACGCAGTATTTT	CASSLSVGLRTDTQYF
TRBJ1-2	TRBD1	NA	TRBV6-1	TGTGCCAGCAGTGAGCGACCAGGGGGGTATGGCTACACCTTC	CASSERPGGYGYTF
TRBJ2-2	TRBD1	NA	TRBV19	TGTGCCAGTATTAATTTCCAGGGGGCGAACACCGGGGAGCTGTTTTTT	CASINFQGANTGELFF
TRBJ1-2	NA	NA	TRBV4-1	TGCGCCAGCAGCCAAGATCGGGGTCTTTCCAGCGGCTACACCTTC	CASSQDRGLSSGYTF
TRBJ2-7	TRBD1	NA	TRBV7-3	TGTGCCAGCAGCCGTGGACAGGGTTACGAGCAGTACTTC	CASSRGQGYEQYF